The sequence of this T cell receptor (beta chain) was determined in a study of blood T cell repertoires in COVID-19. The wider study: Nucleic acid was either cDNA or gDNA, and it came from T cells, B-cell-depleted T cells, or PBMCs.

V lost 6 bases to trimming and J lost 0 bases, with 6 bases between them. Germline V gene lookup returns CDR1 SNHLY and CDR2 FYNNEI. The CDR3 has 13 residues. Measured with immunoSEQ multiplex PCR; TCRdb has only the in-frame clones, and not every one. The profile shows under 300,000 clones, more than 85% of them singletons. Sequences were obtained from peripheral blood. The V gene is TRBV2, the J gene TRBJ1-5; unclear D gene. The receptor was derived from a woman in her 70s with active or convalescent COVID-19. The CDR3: CASSEYSNQPQHF. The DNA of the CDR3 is TGTGCCAGCAGCGAATATAGCAATCAGCCCCAGCATTTT. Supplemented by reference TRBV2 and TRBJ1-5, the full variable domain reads EPEVTQTPSHQVTQMGQEVILRCVPISNHLYFYWYRQILGQKVEFLVSFYNNEISEKSEIFDDQFSVERPDGSNFTLKIRSTKLEDSAMYFCASSEYSNQPQHFGDGTRLSIL.